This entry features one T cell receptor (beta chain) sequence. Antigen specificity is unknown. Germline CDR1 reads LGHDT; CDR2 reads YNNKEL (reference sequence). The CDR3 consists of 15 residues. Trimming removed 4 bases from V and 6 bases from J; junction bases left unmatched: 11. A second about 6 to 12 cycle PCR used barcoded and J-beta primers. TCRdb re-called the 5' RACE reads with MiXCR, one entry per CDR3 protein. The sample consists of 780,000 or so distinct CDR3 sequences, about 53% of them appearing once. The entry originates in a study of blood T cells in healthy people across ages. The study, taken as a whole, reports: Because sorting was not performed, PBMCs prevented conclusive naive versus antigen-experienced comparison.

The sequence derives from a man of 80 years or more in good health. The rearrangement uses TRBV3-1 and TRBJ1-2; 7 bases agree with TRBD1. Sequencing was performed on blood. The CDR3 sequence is CASSPDRRRDDGYTF. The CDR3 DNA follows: TGTGCCAGCAGCCCGGACAGGAGGCGGGACGATGGCTACACCTTC.